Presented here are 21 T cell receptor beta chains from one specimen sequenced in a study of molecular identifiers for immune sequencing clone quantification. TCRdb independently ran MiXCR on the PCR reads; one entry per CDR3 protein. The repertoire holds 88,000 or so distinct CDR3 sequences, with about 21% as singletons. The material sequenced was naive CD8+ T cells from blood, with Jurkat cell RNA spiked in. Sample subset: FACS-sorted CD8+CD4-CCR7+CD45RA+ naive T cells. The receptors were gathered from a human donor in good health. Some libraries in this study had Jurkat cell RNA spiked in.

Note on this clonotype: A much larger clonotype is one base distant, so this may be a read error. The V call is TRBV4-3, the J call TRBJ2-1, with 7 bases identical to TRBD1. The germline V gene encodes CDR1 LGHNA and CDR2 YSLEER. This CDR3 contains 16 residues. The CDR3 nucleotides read TGCGCCAGCAGCCAAGATGTAGGGGGCTCCTACAATGGGCAGTTCTTC. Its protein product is CASSQDVGGSYNGQFF.

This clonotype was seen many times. The CDR3 DNA reads TGTGCCAGCAGCTTCGGGCCTGGGACAGTGAACACCGGGGAGCTGTTTTTT. It is translated as CASSFGPGTVNTGELFF. The rearrangement links TRBV12-3 or TRBV12-4 to TRBJ2-2, with 7 bases identical to TRBD1. The V gene end was trimmed by 6 bases and the J gene end by 1 base; junction bases not matched to a gene: 11. This CDR3 spans 17 amino acids.

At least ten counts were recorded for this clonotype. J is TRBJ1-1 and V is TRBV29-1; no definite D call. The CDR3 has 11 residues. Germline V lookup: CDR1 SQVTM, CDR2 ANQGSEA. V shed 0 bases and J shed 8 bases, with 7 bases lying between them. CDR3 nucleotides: TGCAGCGTTGAAGACGCGGGAGAAGCTTTCTTT. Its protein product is CSVEDAGEAFF.

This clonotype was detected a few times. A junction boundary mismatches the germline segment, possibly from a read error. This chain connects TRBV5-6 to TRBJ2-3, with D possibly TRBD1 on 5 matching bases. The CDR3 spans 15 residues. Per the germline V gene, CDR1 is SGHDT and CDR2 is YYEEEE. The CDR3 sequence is CASSLVPPDTDTQCF. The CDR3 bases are TGTGCCAGCAGCTTGGTGCCGCCGGACACAGATACGCAGTGTTTT.

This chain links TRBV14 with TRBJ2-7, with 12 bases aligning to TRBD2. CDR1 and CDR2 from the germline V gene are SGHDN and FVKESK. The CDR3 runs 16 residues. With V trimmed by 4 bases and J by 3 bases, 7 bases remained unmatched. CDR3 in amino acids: CASSLVTSGRFYEQYF. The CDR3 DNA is TGTGCCAGCAGCCTAGTGACTAGCGGGAGATTCTACGAGCAGTACTTC.

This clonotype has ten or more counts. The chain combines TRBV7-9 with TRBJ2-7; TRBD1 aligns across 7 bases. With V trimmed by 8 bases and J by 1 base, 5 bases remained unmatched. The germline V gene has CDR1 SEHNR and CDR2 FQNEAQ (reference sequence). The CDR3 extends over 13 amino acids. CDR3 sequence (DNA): TGTGCCAGCCAGGGGGACCCTTCCTACGAGCAGTACTTC. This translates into CASQGDPSYEQYF.

The CDR3 here is CASSPQGNEQFF. Written as DNA, the CDR3 is TGTGCCAGCAGCCCCCAGGGTAATGAGCAGTTCTTC. The chain has TRBV12-3 or TRBV12-4 and TRBJ2-1; D possibly corresponds to TRBD1 (5 bases). V lost 6 bases, J lost 7 bases, and 10 bases lay in between. The CDR3 is 12 residues long.

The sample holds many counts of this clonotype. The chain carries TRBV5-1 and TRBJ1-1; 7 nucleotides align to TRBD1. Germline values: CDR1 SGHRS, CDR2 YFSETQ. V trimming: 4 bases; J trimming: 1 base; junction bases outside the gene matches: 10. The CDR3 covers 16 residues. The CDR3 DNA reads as TGCGCCAGCAGCAAAATGTTGACAGGGACGAACACTGAAGCTTTCTTT. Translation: CASSKMLTGTNTEAFF.

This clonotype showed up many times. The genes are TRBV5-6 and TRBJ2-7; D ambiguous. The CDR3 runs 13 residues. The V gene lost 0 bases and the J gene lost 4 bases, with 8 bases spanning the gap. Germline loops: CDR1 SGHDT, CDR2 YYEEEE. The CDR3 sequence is CASSLVGFYEQYF. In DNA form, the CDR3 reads TGTGCCAGCAGCTTGGTTGGCTTTTACGAGCAGTACTTC.

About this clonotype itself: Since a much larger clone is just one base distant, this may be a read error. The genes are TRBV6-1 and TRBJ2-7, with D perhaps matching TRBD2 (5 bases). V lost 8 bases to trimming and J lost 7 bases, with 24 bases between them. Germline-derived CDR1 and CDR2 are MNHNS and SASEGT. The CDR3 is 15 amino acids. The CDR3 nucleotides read TGTGCCAGCGGCAATACGGGATGGAATTCGGGGGAGCAGTACTTC. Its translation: CASGNTGWNSGEQYF.

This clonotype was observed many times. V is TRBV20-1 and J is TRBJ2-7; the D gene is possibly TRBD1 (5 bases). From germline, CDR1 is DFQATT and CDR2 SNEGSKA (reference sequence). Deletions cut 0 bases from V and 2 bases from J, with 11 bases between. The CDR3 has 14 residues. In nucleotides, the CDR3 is TGCAGTGCTAGAGATCAAGGGGCACCCTACGAGCAGTACTTC. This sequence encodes CSARDQGAPYEQYF.

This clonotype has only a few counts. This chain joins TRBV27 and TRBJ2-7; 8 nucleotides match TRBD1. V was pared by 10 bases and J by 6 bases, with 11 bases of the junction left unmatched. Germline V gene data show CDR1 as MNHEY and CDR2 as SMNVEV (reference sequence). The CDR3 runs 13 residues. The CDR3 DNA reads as TGTGCCACCGTCTACGACAGGGGTTGCGAGCAGTACTTC. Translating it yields CATVYDRGCEQYF.

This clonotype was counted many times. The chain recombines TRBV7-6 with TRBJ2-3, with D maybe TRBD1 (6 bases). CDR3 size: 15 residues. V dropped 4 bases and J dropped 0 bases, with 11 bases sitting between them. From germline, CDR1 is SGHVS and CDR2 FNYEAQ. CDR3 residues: CASSSIGTSTDTQYF. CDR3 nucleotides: TGTGCCAGCAGCTCGATTGGGACAAGCACAGATACGCAGTATTTT.

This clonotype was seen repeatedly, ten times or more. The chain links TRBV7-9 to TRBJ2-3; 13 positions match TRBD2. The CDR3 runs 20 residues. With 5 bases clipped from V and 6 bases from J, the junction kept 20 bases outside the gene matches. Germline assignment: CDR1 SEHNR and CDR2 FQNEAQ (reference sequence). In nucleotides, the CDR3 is TGTGCCAGCAGCACGGCACAAAGGGGAGGACTAGCGGGAGCTGCGGATACGCAGTATTTT. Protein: CASSTAQRGGLAGAADTQYF.

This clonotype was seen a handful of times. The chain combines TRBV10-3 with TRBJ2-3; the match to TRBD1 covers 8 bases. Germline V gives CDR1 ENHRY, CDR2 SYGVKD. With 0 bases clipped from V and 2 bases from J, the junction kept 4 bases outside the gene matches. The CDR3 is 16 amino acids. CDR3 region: CAISESWTGTTDTQYF. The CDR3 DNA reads TGTGCCATCAGTGAGTCATGGACAGGGACCACAGATACGCAGTATTTT.

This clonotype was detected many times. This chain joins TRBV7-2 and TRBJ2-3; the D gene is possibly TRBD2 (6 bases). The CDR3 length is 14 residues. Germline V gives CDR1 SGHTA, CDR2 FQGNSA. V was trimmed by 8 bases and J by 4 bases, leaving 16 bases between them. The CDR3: CASGTGVGPDTQYF. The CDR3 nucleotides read TGTGCCAGCGGAACGGGAGTCGGCCCAGATACGCAGTATTTT.

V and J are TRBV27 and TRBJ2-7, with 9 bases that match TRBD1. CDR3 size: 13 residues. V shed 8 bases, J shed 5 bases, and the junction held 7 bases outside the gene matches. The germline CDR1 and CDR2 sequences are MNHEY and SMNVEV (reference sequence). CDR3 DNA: TGTGCCAGCGGTTGGGACAGGGACCACGAGCAGTACTTC. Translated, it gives CASGWDRDHEQYF.

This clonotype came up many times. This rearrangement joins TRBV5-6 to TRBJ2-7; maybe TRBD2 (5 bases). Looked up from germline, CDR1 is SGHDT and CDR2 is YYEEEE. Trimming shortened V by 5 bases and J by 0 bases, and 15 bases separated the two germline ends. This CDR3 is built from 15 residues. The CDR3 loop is CASRTPDLSSYEQYF. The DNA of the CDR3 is TGTGCCAGCAGAACCCCGGACTTAAGCTCCTACGAGCAGTACTTC.

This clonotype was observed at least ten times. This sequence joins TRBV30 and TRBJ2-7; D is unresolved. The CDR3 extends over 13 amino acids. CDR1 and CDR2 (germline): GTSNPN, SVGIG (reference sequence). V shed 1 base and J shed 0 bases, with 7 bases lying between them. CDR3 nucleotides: TGTGCCTGGAGTGACGGGTACTCCTACGAGCAGTACTTC. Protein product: CAWSDGYSYEQYF.

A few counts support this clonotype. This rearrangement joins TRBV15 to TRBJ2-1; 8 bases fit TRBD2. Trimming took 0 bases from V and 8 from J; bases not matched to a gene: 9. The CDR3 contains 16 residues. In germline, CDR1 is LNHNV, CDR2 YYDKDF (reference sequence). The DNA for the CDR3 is TGTGCCACCAGCAGAGATTTGGCCGGGGGGGAGGATGAGCAGTTCTTC. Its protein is CATSRDLAGGEDEQFF.

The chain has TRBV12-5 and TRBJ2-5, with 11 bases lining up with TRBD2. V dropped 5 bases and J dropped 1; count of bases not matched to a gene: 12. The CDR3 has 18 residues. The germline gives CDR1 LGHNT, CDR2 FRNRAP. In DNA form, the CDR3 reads TGTGCTAGTGGTCCCGATCTAGCGGGGGGACTAAGCCAAGAGACCCAGTACTTC. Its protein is CASGPDLAGGLSQETQYF.